What follows is one T cell receptor beta chain and its context. Its antigen remains unidentified. The data were taken from a study of PD-1 blockade in classical Hodgkin lymphoma. Findings and limits, study-wide: Similar baseline diversity was found in complete responders and newly diagnosed patients. In CD4+ cells, TCR diversity went up significantly by C4D1, but in CD8+ cells it did not.

Germline CDR1 is KGHSH and CDR2 is LQKENI. Trimming removed 2 bases from V and 0 bases from J; junction bases left unmatched: 4. This CDR3 has 16 residues. Repertoires were generated with immunoSEQ multiplex PCR, while TCRdb's copy carries only in-frame clones and drops some. The table includes about 63,000 clones, 88% detected once. Each patient experienced a relapse that followed autologous stem cell transplantation, and brentuximab vedotin exposure varied. Patients had relapsed/refractory classical Hodgkin lymphoma with complete response, partial response or progressive disease as best response. This TCR derives from a human donor with classical Hodgkin lymphoma. This sample comprised peripheral blood mononuclear cells (PBMCs), obtained before the second cycle of nivolumab. V usage is TRBV18 and J usage is TRBJ1-1; 9 bases map to TRBD1. CDR3 sequence reads: CASSPVNRGLNTEAFF. CDR3 bases: TGTGCCAGCTCACCAGTGAACAGGGGGCTGAACACTGAAGCTTTCTTT. Variable domain in full (rest from reference TRBV18 and TRBJ1-1): NAGVMQNPRHLVRRRGQEARLRCSPMKGHSHVYWYRQLPEEGLKFMVYLQKENIIDESGMPKERFSAEFPKEGPSILRIQQVVRGDSAAYFCASSPVNRGLNTEAFFGQGTRLTVV.